The 26 T cell receptor beta chains reported below all come from one sample, sequenced in a study of cytomegalovirus exposure and HLA in healthy donors. Assay used: immunoSEQ multiplex PCR; TCRdb lists only in-frame clones, some missing. The sample holds more than 250,000 clones, about 90% seen once. Specimen: PBMCs. Receptors originate from a woman aged 25-40 years in good health and CMV-seronegative.

The chain couples TRBV6-6 to TRBJ2-7, with 8 bases aligning to TRBD1. Germline V gene data show CDR1 as MNHNY and CDR2 as SVGAGI (reference sequence). J was trimmed by 2 bases and V by 4 bases; bases with no gene match: 7. The CDR3 is made up of 15 amino acids. The CDR3 region has the DNA TGTGCCAGCAGTTCTACGGACAGGGACCCCTACGAGCAGTACTTC. The encoded protein is CASSSTDRDPYEQYF.

This chain joins TRBV4-2 and TRBJ1-5, with 7 bases aligning to TRBD1. Germline assignment: CDR1 LGHNA and CDR2 YNFKEQ. CDR3 length equals 13 residues. V shed 4 bases and J 5 bases; nucleotides not matched to a gene: 2. The CDR3 coding sequence is TGTGCCAGCAGCCGAGACAGGGATCAGCCCCAGCATTTT. Its translation is CASSRDRDQPQHF.

This rearrangement joins TRBV27 to TRBJ2-3, with 11 positions matching TRBD1. CDR1 is MNHEY, CDR2 SMNVEV, per germline (reference sequence). The CDR3 spans 15 residues. V lost 3 bases and J lost 4; bases outside the gene matches: 3. CDR3 bases: TGTGCCAGCAGTTTGCGGGACAGGGGGGCAGATACGCAGTATTTT. Protein sequence: CASSLRDRGADTQYF.

V is TRBV7-2 and J is TRBJ1-5; 8 nucleotides match TRBD1. Unmatched junction bases numbered 2, after V lost 4 bases and J lost 0 bases. The length of the CDR3 is 15 residues. Per the germline V gene, CDR1 is SGHTA and CDR2 is FQGNSA. CDR3 region: CASSSDRGSNQPQHF. The CDR3 nucleotides are TGTGCCAGCAGCTCCGACAGGGGTAGCAATCAGCCCCAGCATTTT.

The chain uses TRBV10-2 and TRBJ1-5; D is perhaps TRBD1 (6 bases). The CDR3 consists of 15 residues. Per germline, CDR1 WSHSY and CDR2 SAAADI. The V gene lost 5 bases and the J gene lost 7 bases, with 18 bases spanning the gap. Here the CDR3 DNA reads TGCGCCAGCAGTTTGAGCCCTTTGACAGGACAGCCCCAGCATTTT. This translates into CASSLSPLTGQPQHF.

The chain is built from TRBV15 and TRBJ2-1; no clear D. CDR3 length: 16 amino acids. Germline loops: CDR1 LNHNV, CDR2 YYDKDF (reference sequence). The V end lost 0 bases, the J end lost 8 bases, and 17 bases lay between the germline ends. The DNA for the CDR3 is TGTGCCACCAGCAGAGATCAAATCTCCTCGCCCGATGAGCAGTTCTTC. This encodes CATSRDQISSPDEQFF.

The table lists this clone with a few counts. This chain links TRBV19 with TRBJ2-7; possibly TRBD2 for D (5 bases). This CDR3 spans 14 amino acids. V was clipped by 9 bases and J by 3 bases, with 18 bases between them. Germline CDR1 LNHDA, CDR2 SQIVND (reference sequence). CDR3 amino acids: CASSPQRYHYEQYF. The CDR3 DNA reads TGTGCCAGCTCTCCGCAGCGGTATCACTACGAGCAGTACTTC.

CDR3 bases: TGTGCCAGCAGCCAAGAATGGGCCCTCACTTACAATGAGCAGTTCTTC. Protein product: CASSQEWALTYNEQFF. The chain is built from TRBV14 and TRBJ2-1; D ambiguous. Germline CDR1 SGHDN, CDR2 FVKESK. This CDR3 spans 16 amino acids. V was cut by 0 bases and J by 4 bases, with 13 bases left in between.

The V gene is TRBV9, the J gene TRBJ2-1; tentative D call: TRBD2 (6 bases). The CDR3 consists of 14 residues. The germline gives CDR1 SGDLS, CDR2 YYNGEE. The ends were cut back, 3 bases at V and 8 bases at J, with 15 bases in the middle. In nucleotides, the CDR3 is TGTGCCAGCAGCGAAAGGGACTTTTTGTATGAGCAGTTCTTC. It is translated as CASSERDFLYEQFF. Variable domain in full (rest from reference TRBV9 and TRBJ2-1): DSGVTQTPKHLITATGQRVTLRCSPRSGDLSVYWYQQSLDQGLQFLIQYYNGEERAKGNILERFSAQQFPDLHSELNLSSLELGDSALYFCASSERDFLYEQFFGPGTRLTVL.

This clone was seen a single time. The genes are TRBV6-5 and TRBJ2-1; no clear D. V gave up 2 bases and J gave up 0 bases, with 11 bases separating them. The germline CDR1 and CDR2 sequences are MNHEY and SVGAGI. The CDR3 runs to 16 residues. As DNA, the CDR3 is TGTGCCAGCAGTTACCCAAACTTCGGCTCCTACAATGAGCAGTTCTTC. Translating gives CASSYPNFGSYNEQFF.

Written as DNA, the CDR3 is TGTGCCAGCAGCTCCGCACGACTAAGTTCCCAGCTCTACGAGCAGTACTTC. Amino acid sequence: CASSSARLSSQLYEQYF. The genes are TRBV7-2 and TRBJ2-7; the D gene is possibly TRBD2 (5 bases). The CDR3 spans 17 residues. Trimming removed 4 bases from V and 3 bases from J, with 22 bases in between. The V gene's germline CDR1 is SGHTA and CDR2 FQGNSA.

V and J are TRBV11-3 and TRBJ2-1, with D unclear. Trimming removed 1 base from V and 15 bases from J, with 16 bases in between. This CDR3 has 13 amino acids. Germline V lookup: CDR1 SGHNT, CDR2 YENEEA. The CDR3 region is CASSLVKAVGRFF. The CDR3, as DNA: TGTGCCAGCAGCTTAGTTAAGGCGGTAGGTAGGTTCTTC. The complete variable domain, with remaining parts taken from reference TRBV11-3 and TRBJ2-1, reads EAGVVQSPRYKIIEKKQPVAFWCNPISGHNTLYWYLQNLGQGPELLIRYENEEAVDDSQLPKDRFSAERLKGVDSTLKIQPAELGDSAVYLCASSLVKAVGRFFGPGTRLTVL.

The V gene is TRBV28, the J gene TRBJ2-7; 10 bases match TRBD2. This CDR3 is built from 19 residues. CDR1 is MDHEN, CDR2 SYDVKM, per germline. V lost 7 bases, J lost 0 bases, and 18 bases stayed unmatched. For the CDR3, the DNA is TGTGCCAGCACCGGACCCCTGACTAGCGGGTGGTTAAGCTCCTACGAGCAGTACTTC. This codes for CASTGPLTSGWLSSYEQYF.

This clone has only one observation. A read error may account for a junction end that differs from germline. The chain employs TRBV29-1 and TRBJ1-2, with D tentatively TRBD1 (6 bases). The CDR3 contains 12 residues. Germline V gene data show CDR1 as SQVTM and CDR2 as ANQGSEA. The CDR3 sequence is CSVDTGNYSYTF. DNA of the CDR3: TGCAGCGTTGATACAGGGAACTATAGCTACACCTTC.

The chain employs TRBV30 and TRBJ2-3, with D unclear. The germline V gene encodes CDR1 GTSNPN and CDR2 SVGIG (reference sequence). Trimming shortened V by 5 bases and J by 3 bases, and 3 bases separated the two germline ends. The length of the CDR3 is 10 residues. CDR3 nucleotides: TGTGCCTGGGGGACAGATACGCAGTATTTT. This codes for CAWGTDTQYF.

The CDR3 reads CASSPLQGYDEQYF. Written as DNA, the CDR3 is TGTGCCAGCAGCCCCCTACAGGGATACGACGAGCAGTACTTC. V is TRBV5-4 and J is TRBJ2-7; a possible D gene is TRBD1 (6 bases). This CDR3 spans 14 amino acids. Per the germline V gene, CDR1 is SGHNT and CDR2 is YYREEE (reference sequence). Deletions cut 4 bases from V and 5 bases from J, with 16 bases between.

In its sample, this clone was seen once. J is TRBJ1-2 and V is TRBV5-5, with 8 bases identical to TRBD1. With V trimmed by 2 bases and J by 2 bases, 2 bases remained unmatched. Per germline, CDR1 SGHKS and CDR2 YYEKEE (reference sequence). This CDR3 has 14 amino acids. The CDR3 DNA follows: TGTGCCAGCAGCTTTTCAGGGGGCAACTATGGCTACACCTTC. Its translation is CASSFSGGNYGYTF.

This chain uses TRBV5-1 with TRBJ2-7; a possible D gene is TRBD1 (6 bases). Trimming cost V 0 bases and J 4 bases, with 14 bases left between them. The CDR3 covers 15 residues. Looked up from germline, CDR1 is SGHRS and CDR2 is YFSETQ. The CDR3 reads CASSLEAGGRYEQYF. CDR3 nucleotides: TGCGCCAGCAGCTTGGAAGCTGGGGGCCGGTACGAGCAGTACTTC.

This chain links TRBV11-3 with TRBJ2-3, with TRBD2 matching over 8 bases. The CDR3 is made up of 14 amino acids. Germline CDR1 and CDR2: SGHNT and YENEEA. J was trimmed by 0 bases and V by 7 bases; bases with no gene match: 3. The DNA for the CDR3 is TGTGCCAGCAACATAGCGGGGAGCACAGATACGCAGTATTTT. It specifies CASNIAGSTDTQYF.

This clone is a singleton in its sample. The rearrangement links TRBV11-2 to TRBJ2-7; D is unclear. The CDR3 length is 14 residues. V shed 4 bases and J shed 1 base, with 11 bases lying between them. Germline loops: CDR1 SGHAT, CDR2 FQNNGV. As DNA, the CDR3 is TGTGCCAGCAGCTCATACCTAGGGTCCTACGAGCAGTACTTC. This sequence encodes CASSSYLGSYEQYF.

About this clone itself: Additional DNA sequences in this sample encode the identical CDR3. CDR3 sequence (DNA): TGTGCCTGGGACAGGGGGCCAGATACGCAGTATTTT. This gives the protein CAWDRGPDTQYF. The rearrangement uses TRBV30 and TRBJ2-3, with 10 bases that match TRBD1. The CDR3 totals 12 residues. Per the germline V gene, CDR1 is GTSNPN and CDR2 is SVGIG (reference sequence). The J segment lost 4 bases and the V segment lost 5 bases, leaving 0 bases of the junction unmatched.

This chain joins TRBV19 and TRBJ1-4; D remains ambiguous. The length of the CDR3 is 9 residues. Germline V gives CDR1 LNHDA, CDR2 SQIVND (reference sequence). V dropped 10 bases and J dropped 11 bases, with 8 bases sitting between them. In nucleotides, the CDR3 is TGTGCCACAAGAGGGAAACTGTTTTTT. As protein: CATRGKLFF.

V is TRBV19 and J is TRBJ2-2, with 7 nucleotides matching TRBD1. CDR1 and CDR2 from the germline V gene are LNHDA and SQIVND (reference sequence). The CDR3 has 14 amino acids. The V segment lost 9 bases and the J segment 4 bases; nucleotides outside the gene matches: 8. CDR3 sequence: CASTDRVLTGELFF. The DNA of the CDR3 is TGTGCCAGCACTGACAGGGTCCTCACCGGGGAGCTGTTTTTT.

This sequence joins TRBV4-3 and TRBJ2-2; TRBD2 agrees at 7 bases. From germline, CDR1 is LGHNA and CDR2 YSLEER. This CDR3 is 15 amino acids long. After removal of 0 bases from V and 7 bases from J, the junction contained 5 bases not matched to a gene. The CDR3 nucleotides read TGCGCCAGCAGCCAAGATTTCACTAGCGTCGGGGAGCTGTTTTTT. Its translation is CASSQDFTSVGELFF.

The V gene is TRBV9, the J gene TRBJ2-3, with TRBD2 as a possible D gene (7 bases). The CDR3 covers 18 residues. The germline V gene has CDR1 SGDLS and CDR2 YYNGEE. V gave up 1 base and J gave up 1 base, with 19 bases separating them. CDR3 coding DNA: TGTGCCAGCAGCGTAACGAGGGGGGCGGGAGTCGGCACAGATACGCAGTATTTT. This sequence encodes CASSVTRGAGVGTDTQYF. Together with reference TRBV9 and TRBJ2-3, the CDR3 gives the full variable domain: DSGVTQTPKHLITATGQRVTLRCSPRSGDLSVYWYQQSLDQGLQFLIQYYNGEERAKGNILERFSAQQFPDLHSELNLSSLELGDSALYFCASSVTRGAGVGTDTQYFGPGTRLTVL.

The chain joins TRBV4-3 to TRBJ2-1, with D possibly being TRBD2 (5 bases). CDR3 length: 15 amino acids. Trimming pared 1 base from V and 7 bases from J, leaving 14 bases between. CDR1 and CDR2 (germline): LGHNA, YSLEER. The CDR3 spells CASSQARAGENEQFF. The CDR3 coding sequence is TGCGCCAGCAGCCAAGCGAGGGCCGGGGAAAATGAGCAGTTCTTC.